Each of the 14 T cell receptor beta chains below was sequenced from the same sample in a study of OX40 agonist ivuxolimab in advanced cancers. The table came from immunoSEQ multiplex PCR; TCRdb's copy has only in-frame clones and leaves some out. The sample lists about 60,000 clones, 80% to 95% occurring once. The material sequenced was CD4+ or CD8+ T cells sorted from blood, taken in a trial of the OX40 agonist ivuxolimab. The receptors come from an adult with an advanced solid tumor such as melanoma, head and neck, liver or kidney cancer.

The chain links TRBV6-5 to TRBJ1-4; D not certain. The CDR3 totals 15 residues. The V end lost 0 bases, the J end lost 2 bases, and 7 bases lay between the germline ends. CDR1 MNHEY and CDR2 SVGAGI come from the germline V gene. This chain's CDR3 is CASSYSELTNEKLFF. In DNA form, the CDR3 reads TGTGCCAGCAGTTACTCGGAGTTGACTAATGAAAAACTGTTTTTT.

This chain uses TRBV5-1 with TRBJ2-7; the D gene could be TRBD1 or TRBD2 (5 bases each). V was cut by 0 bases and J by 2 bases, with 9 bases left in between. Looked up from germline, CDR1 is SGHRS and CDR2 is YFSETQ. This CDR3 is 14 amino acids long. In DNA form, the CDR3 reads TGCGCCAGCAGCTTGGCCGGGACCCCCTACGAGCAGTACTTC. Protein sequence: CASSLAGTPYEQYF.

CDR3 coding DNA: TGTGCCAGCAGTGTCCTCAATGAGCAGTTCTTC. Protein product: CASSVLNEQFF. The chain recombines TRBV2 with TRBJ2-1; D is uncertain. Trimming removed 4 bases from V and 6 bases from J, with 4 bases in between. The germline V gene encodes CDR1 SNHLY and CDR2 FYNNEI. The CDR3 is 11 residues long.

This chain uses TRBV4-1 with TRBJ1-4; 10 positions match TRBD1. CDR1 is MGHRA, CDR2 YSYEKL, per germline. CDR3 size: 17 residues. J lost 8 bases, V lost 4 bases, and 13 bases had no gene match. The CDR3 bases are TGCGCCAGCAGCCCGAACTCGCCGGGACAGGGGCAAGAAAAACTGTTTTTT. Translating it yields CASSPNSPGQGQEKLFF.

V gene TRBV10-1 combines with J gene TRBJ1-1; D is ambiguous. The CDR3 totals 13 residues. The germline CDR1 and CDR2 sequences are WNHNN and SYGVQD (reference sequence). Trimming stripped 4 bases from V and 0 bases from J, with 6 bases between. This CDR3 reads CASSGLLNTEAFF. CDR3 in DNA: TGCGCCAGCAGTGGCCTTTTGAACACTGAAGCTTTCTTT.

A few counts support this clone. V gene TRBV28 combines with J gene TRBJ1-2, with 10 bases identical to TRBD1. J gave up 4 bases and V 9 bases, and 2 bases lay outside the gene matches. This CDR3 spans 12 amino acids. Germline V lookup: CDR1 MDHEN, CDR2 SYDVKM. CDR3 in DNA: TGTGCCAGTGGACAGGGGGGCTATGGCTACACCTTC. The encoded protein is CASGQGGYGYTF.

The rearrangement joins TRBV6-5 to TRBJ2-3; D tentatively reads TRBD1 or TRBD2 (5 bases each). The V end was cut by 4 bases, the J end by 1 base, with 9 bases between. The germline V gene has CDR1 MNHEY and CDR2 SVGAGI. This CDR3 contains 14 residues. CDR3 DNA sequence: TGTGCCAGCAGTTTTCAGGGAGGCACAGATACGCAGTATTTT. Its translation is CASSFQGGTDTQYF.

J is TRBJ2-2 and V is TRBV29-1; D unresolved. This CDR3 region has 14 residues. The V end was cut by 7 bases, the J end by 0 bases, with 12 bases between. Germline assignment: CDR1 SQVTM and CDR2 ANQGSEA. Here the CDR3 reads CSASANANTGELFF. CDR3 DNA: TGCAGCGCCAGCGCTAACGCGAACACCGGGGAGCTGTTTTTT.

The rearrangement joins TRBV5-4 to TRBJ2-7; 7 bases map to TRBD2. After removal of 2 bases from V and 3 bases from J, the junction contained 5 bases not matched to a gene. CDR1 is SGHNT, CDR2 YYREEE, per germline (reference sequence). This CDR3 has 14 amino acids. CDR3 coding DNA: TGTGCCAGCAGCTTAGCGGGATTCGGCTACGAGCAGTACTTC. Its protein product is CASSLAGFGYEQYF.

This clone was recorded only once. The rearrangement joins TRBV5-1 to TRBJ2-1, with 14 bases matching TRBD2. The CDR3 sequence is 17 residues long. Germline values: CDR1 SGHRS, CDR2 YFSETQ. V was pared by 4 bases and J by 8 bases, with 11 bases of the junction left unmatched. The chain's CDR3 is CASSARLAGGPGDEQFF. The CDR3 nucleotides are TGCGCCAGCAGCGCCAGACTAGCGGGAGGGCCCGGCGATGAGCAGTTCTTC.

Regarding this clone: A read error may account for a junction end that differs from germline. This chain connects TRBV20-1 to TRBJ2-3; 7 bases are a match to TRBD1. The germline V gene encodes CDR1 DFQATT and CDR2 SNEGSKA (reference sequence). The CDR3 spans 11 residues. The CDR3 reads CSARVGTVQNF. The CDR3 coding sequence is TGCAGTGCTAGAGTTGGGACAGTCCAGAATTTT.

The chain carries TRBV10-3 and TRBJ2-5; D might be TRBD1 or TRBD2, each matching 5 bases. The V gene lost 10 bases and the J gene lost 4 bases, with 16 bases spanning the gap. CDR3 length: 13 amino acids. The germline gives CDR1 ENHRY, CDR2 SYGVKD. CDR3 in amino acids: CATVRDHGETQYF. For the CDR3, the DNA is TGTGCCACCGTTAGGGACCATGGAGAGACCCAGTACTTC.

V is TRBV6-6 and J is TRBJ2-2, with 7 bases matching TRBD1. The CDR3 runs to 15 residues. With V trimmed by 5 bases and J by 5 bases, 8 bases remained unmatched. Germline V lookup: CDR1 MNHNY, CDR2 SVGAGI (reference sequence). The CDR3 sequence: CASSTDRVGTGELFF. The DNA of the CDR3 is TGTGCCAGCAGTACTGACAGGGTTGGAACCGGGGAGCTGTTTTTT.

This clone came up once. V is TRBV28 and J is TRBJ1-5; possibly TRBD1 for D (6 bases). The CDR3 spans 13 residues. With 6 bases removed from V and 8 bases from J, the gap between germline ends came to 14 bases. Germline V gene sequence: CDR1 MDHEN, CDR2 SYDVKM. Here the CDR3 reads CASRYQGLEPQHF. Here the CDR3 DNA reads TGTGCCAGCAGATATCAGGGGCTGGAGCCCCAGCATTTT.